This is a list of T cell receptor beta chains from one sample in a study of cytomegalovirus exposure and HLA in healthy donors. Clones were sequenced by immunoSEQ multiplex PCR, and TCRdb holds only the in-frame ones, with some missing. This sample has around 99,000 clones, with over 75% found just once. The sample comprised PBMCs. All receptors come from a man younger than 45 in good health and CMV-seronegative. The CDR3 runs from the conserved cysteine through the conserved F or W. D genes are given only for firm matches. Clone size is shown for a subset of rows, as once, few, many or a class of expanded clone.

J,size,D,V,CDR3,DNA
TRBJ2-7,once,-,TRBV29-1,CSVEGQAYEQYF,TGCAGCGTTGAAGGGCAGGCCTACGAGCAGTACTTC
TRBJ2-7,-,TRBD1,TRBV29-1,CSARTGRSYEQYF,TGCAGCGCACGGACAGGGAGAAGCTACGAGCAGTACTTC
TRBJ1-4,-,-,TRBV7-8,CASSTDRREKLFF,TGTGCCAGCAGCACGGACAGAAGGGAAAAACTGTTTTTT
TRBJ1-1,-,-,TRBV6-4,CASSSGGRAFF,TGTGCCAGCAGCTCCGGGGGGAGGGCTTTCTTT
TRBJ1-6,-,TRBD1,TRBV14,CASSQVTGGGSPLHF,TGTGCCAGCAGCCAAGTTACAGGGGGTGGTTCACCCCTCCACTTT
TRBJ1-3,-,TRBD1,TRBV19,CASSGTVGNTIYF,TGTGCCAGTTCCGGGACAGTAGGAAACACCATATATTTT
TRBJ2-5,-,-,TRBV7-9,CASSLGGVQETQYF,TGTGCCAGCAGCTTAGGGGGGGTACAAGAGACCCAGTACTTC
TRBJ2-1,-,TRBD2,TRBV5-4,CASSLDGERGGLYAEQFF,TGTGCCAGCAGCTTGGACGGAGAGCGGGGGGGCCTTTACGCTGAGCAGTTCTTC
TRBJ2-7,-,-,TRBV11-2,CASSPQPGPYEQYF,TGTGCCAGCAGCCCCCAACCGGGTCCCTACGAGCAGTACTTC
TRBJ2-7,-,TRBD1,TRBV19,CATRSGQTYEQYF,TGTGCCACCCGGTCGGGACAGACCTACGAGCAGTACTTC
TRBJ1-5,-,TRBD1,TRBV6-5,CASSKGQGNQPQHF,TGTGCCAGCAGTAAAGGACAGGGCAATCAGCCCCAGCATTTT
TRBJ2-7,-,TRBD1,TRBV28,CASSLWDRVYEQYF,TGTGCCAGCAGTTTATGGGACAGGGTCTACGAGCAGTACTTC
TRBJ1-5,-,-,TRBV4-1,CASTSGPGSNQPQHF,TGCGCCAGCACCTCGGGTCCAGGGAGCAATCAGCCCCAGCATTTT
TRBJ1-2,few,-,TRBV25-1,CASSPGGTGNYGYTF,TGTGCCAGCAGTCCTGGAGGGACCGGTAACTATGGCTACACCTTC
TRBJ1-5,-,TRBD1,TRBV19,CASSALDRDQPQHF,TGTGCCAGTAGTGCCCTAGACAGGGATCAGCCCCAGCATTTT
TRBJ1-2,-,-,TRBV6-1,CASGRGGGYTF,TGTGCCAGCGGGCGGGGGGGTGGCTACACCTTC
TRBJ2-1,-,TRBD2,TRBV10-1,CASREGLAGTYEQFF,TGCGCCAGCCGAGAGGGACTAGCGGGGACCTATGAGCAGTTCTTC
TRBJ2-3,few,TRBD1,TRBV4-1,CASRGTGDTQYF,TGCGCCAGCAGAGGGACAGGGGATACGCAGTATTTT
TRBJ1-1,once,TRBD1,TRBV6-4,CASSPGTGDRRAFF,TGTGCCAGCAGTCCCGGGACAGGGGACCGAAGAGCTTTCTTT
TRBJ2-3,-,TRBD2,TRBV14,CASSTGGVSTDTQYF,TGTGCCAGCAGCACGGGGGGAGTTAGCACAGATACGCAGTATTTT
TRBJ2-2,-,-,TRBV9,CASSGDMRELFF,TGTGCCAGCAGCGGTGACATGAGGGAGCTGTTTTTT
TRBJ1-1,-,TRBD1,TRBV9,CASSVMDRGTEAFF,TGTGCCAGCAGCGTTATGGACAGGGGCACTGAAGCTTTCTTT
TRBJ2-2,-,-,TRBV7-6,CASSFFQANTGELFF,TGTGCCAGCAGCTTTTTCCAGGCCAACACCGGGGAGCTGTTTTTT
TRBJ2-7,-,-,TRBV25-1,CASGPRAGGMYEQYF,TGTGCCAGCGGGCCGCGGGCAGGAGGAATGTACGAGCAGTACTTC
TRBJ1-5,-,-,TRBV30,CAWSVQSGSINQPQHF,TGTGCCTGGAGTGTACAGTCGGGATCGATCAATCAGCCCCAGCATTTT
TRBJ2-7,-,-,TRBV28,CASTEGPAGSYEQYF,TGTGCCAGCACCGAAGGCCCGGCAGGCTCTTACGAGCAGTACTTC
TRBJ2-1,-,-,TRBV6-5,CASSSDSYNEQFF,TGTGCCAGCAGTTCTGACAGTTACAATGAGCAGTTCTTC
TRBJ2-5,-,-,TRBV5-4,CASSLAARGGQETQYF,TGTGCCAGCAGCTTGGCCGCGAGGGGGGGCCAAGAGACCCAGTACTTC
TRBJ1-2,-,TRBD1,TRBV6-1,CASREVWDRDYGYTF,TGTGCCAGCAGAGAAGTTTGGGACAGGGACTATGGCTACACCTTC
TRBJ2-7,once,TRBD1,TRBV9,CASSVRQGANDEQYF,TGTGCCAGCAGCGTCAGACAGGGGGCTAACGACGAGCAGTACTTC
TRBJ2-1,-,TRBD1,TRBV5-1,CASKPGAGGRNEQFF,TGCGCCAGCAAACCCGGGGCAGGGGGTCGGAATGAGCAGTTCTTC
TRBJ1-1,-,-,TRBV5-6,CASSLIRATEAFF,TGTGCCAGCAGCTTGATTAGAGCCACTGAAGCTTTCTTT
TRBJ1-4,-,-,TRBV15,CATSRVRGSTNEKLFF,TGTGCCACCAGCAGAGTCAGGGGTTCAACTAATGAAAAACTGTTTTTT
TRBJ1-1,-,-,TRBV6-5,CASSYGGSSEAFF,TGTGCCAGCAGTTACGGGGGGAGCTCTGAAGCTTTCTTT
TRBJ2-1,-,TRBD1,TRBV28,CASSHRTGLYNEQFF,TGTGCCAGCAGTCACCGGACAGGACTCTACAATGAGCAGTTCTTC
TRBJ2-5,-,-,TRBV30,CAWTLGGVQETQYF,TGTGCCTGGACACTAGGGGGGGTCCAAGAGACCCAGTACTTC
TRBJ1-1,once,-,TRBV11-2,CASSLVGGGTEAFF,TGTGCCAGCAGCTTAGTAGGGGGGGGCACTGAAGCTTTCTTT
TRBJ2-7,-,TRBD2,TRBV6-5,CASGYVGGPLEEQYF,TGTGCCAGCGGATACGTGGGAGGGCCTCTGGAAGAGCAGTACTTC
TRBJ1-2,-,-,TRBV6-5,CASSPLRQGSYGYTF,TGTGCCAGCAGCCCCCTCCGTCAGGGGAGCTATGGCTACACCTTC
TRBJ1-3,-,TRBD1,TRBV6-5,CASSYSPGGSGNTIYF,TGTGCCAGCAGTTATTCTCCAGGGGGCTCTGGAAACACCATATATTTT
TRBJ2-1,few,TRBD2,TRBV6-8,CAATSGGVWRLSSRDEQFF,TGTGCCGCCACTAGCGGGGGGGTATGGAGGCTAAGTTCCCGCGATGAGCAGTTCTTC
TRBJ2-1,-,TRBD2,TRBV6-1,CASHLAGDNEQFF,TGTGCCAGCCACTTAGCGGGGGACAATGAGCAGTTCTTC
TRBJ2-7,-,TRBD1,TRBV5-1,CASSFLQGAVEQYF,TGCGCCAGCAGCTTTTTGCAGGGGGCGGTCGAGCAGTACTTC
TRBJ2-6,-,-,TRBV28,CASRDTDSGANVLTF,TGTGCCAGCCGGGATACAGACTCTGGGGCCAACGTCCTGACTTTC
TRBJ2-2,-,TRBD1,TRBV18,CASSPRQGWAGELFF,TGTGCCAGCTCACCCCGACAGGGTTGGGCCGGGGAGCTGTTTTTT
TRBJ2-3,-,-,TRBV11-3,CASSHRTVKGDTQYF,TGTGCCAGCAGCCACCGGACGGTGAAGGGGGATACGCAGTATTTT
TRBJ2-3,-,-,TRBV25-1,CASSGQDTQYF,TGTGCCAGCAGTGGACAAGATACGCAGTATTTT
TRBJ2-1,-,-,TRBV5-1,CASSSTRAREQFF,TGCGCCAGCAGCTCGACTAGAGCGCGTGAGCAGTTCTTC
TRBJ2-7,-,TRBD2,TRBV9,CASSVDSGGLLAYEQYF,TGTGCCAGCAGCGTAGATAGCGGGGGTCTCCTCGCCTACGAGCAGTACTTC
TRBJ2-7,-,TRBD1,TRBV9,CASSPEGQGIQQYF,TGTGCCAGCAGCCCAGAGGGACAGGGGATCCAGCAGTACTTC